This T cell receptor (beta chain) is drawn from a study of T cells in Graves' hyperthyroidism and ophthalmopathy. Whole-study context: Peripheral blood was acquired at first diagnosis, ahead of any therapy whatsoever.

The CDR3 extends over 14 amino acids. The germline V and J ends were trimmed by 6 bases and 4 bases, with 12 bases remaining between them. This clonotype has a count of ten or more. No antigen is known for it. Study-wide results and limits: Before onset, by a median of approximately 6.2 months, the model predicted ophthalmopathy. In the blood, most expanded thyroid clonotypes above 0.001 appeared as well.

Template material for amplifying TCR beta CDR3 regions consisted of RNA transcripts. Researchers ran a first-round RT-PCR on the TCR CDR3 using the HTBI primer set. One entry per CDR3 protein results from TCRdb running MiXCR on the multiplex PCR reads. The data hold nearly 600,000 distinct CDR3 sequences, with approximately 15% observed a single time. The origin of this receptor is a woman aged 25 to 39 with Graves' hyperthyroidism that later progressed to Graves' ophthalmopathy. The J gene is TRBJ1-4, the V gene TRBV12-3 or TRBV12-4, with D perhaps matching TRBD1 (6 bases). Sequenced material: blood. The CDR3 nucleotides read TGTGCCAGCAGGCCAGGGGCTAATAATGAAAAACTGTTTTTT. Its translation: CASRPGANNEKLFF.